This TCR beta chain was obtained from a study of T cell repertoires in cytomegalovirus infection. Study summary: Indications of both CMV infection and matching HLA type were provided by public TCR beta signatures. General observations from the study: HLA-C-restricted CMV clonotypes gave the most frequent clonotype in two of eight donors. Carriers of CMV and the relevant HLA type were discriminated by public TCR beta frequency.

TCRdb reprocessed the reads with MiXCR, giving one entry per CDR3 protein. The table includes about 130,000 distinct CDR3 sequences, more than 20% detected once. This clonotype was seen a handful of times. No antigen is known for it. V was shortened by 0 bases and J by 6 bases, with 22 bases between the two germline ends. CDR3 size: 18 residues. Per germline, CDR1 SGHDT and CDR2 YYEEEE. The source is a human donor in good health (CMV status not recorded). Some clones in this sample may be carry-over from other donors' samples. Sequencing was done on a sample of PBMCs, sequenced either directly or after in vitro stimulation (not recorded which). The chain employs TRBV5-6 and TRBJ1-5; the D gene is possibly TRBD1 (5 bases). Here the CDR3 DNA reads TGTGCCAGCAGCTTGGGGGACTCAGCCGGTAAAAGAGGTCAGCCCCAGCATTTT. Translating gives CASSLGDSAGKRGQPQHF.